Shown below are 29 T cell receptor beta chains from a single sample sequenced in a study of cytomegalovirus exposure and HLA in healthy donors. The assay was immunoSEQ multiplex PCR, and TCRdb's table has in-frame clones only and misses some. The data contain 100,000 to 150,000 clones, 94% of them singletons. The source material was PBMCs. The receptors derive from a woman younger than 30 in good health and CMV-seronegative.

The chain combines TRBV28 with TRBJ2-1; TRBD2 matches at 8 bases. The CDR3 extends over 15 amino acids. Germline loops: CDR1 MDHEN, CDR2 SYDVKM. Trimming took 2 bases from V and 9 from J; bases not matched to a gene: 9. CDR3 sequence reads: CASSLGTRKRGEQFF. The CDR3 DNA is TGTGCCAGCAGTTTAGGGACTAGAAAGAGGGGTGAGCAGTTCTTC.

The genes are TRBV15 and TRBJ2-1; D possibly corresponds to TRBD1 (5 bases). The CDR3 is 17 amino acids. Trimming took off 0 bases at V and 2 bases at J, with 14 bases between the two ends. The germline CDR1 and CDR2 sequences are LNHNV and YYDKDF (reference sequence). The CDR3 loop reads CATSRDQGRVAYNEQFF. The CDR3 coding sequence is TGTGCCACCAGCAGAGATCAGGGCCGGGTCGCCTACAATGAGCAGTTCTTC.

The chain recombines TRBV5-1 with TRBJ1-5, with D unresolved. Germline V gene data show CDR1 as SGHRS and CDR2 as YFSETQ. The CDR3 runs to 14 residues. V shed 0 bases and J shed 4 bases, with 8 bases lying between them. The CDR3 DNA is TGCGCCAGCAGCTTGGACGGTTGGAATCAGCCCCAGCATTTT. Encoded protein: CASSLDGWNQPQHF.

The V call is TRBV5-6, the J call TRBJ1-1; no clear D. The CDR3 totals 15 residues. The germline CDR1 and CDR2 sequences are SGHDT and YYEEEE. Trimming pared 2 bases from V and 0 bases from J, leaving 11 bases between. The CDR3 bases are TGTGCCAGCAGCTTCCCAGGAAATATGAACACTGAAGCTTTCTTT. Translating gives CASSFPGNMNTEAFF.

The J gene is TRBJ1-5, the V gene TRBV6-1; 8 positions agree with TRBD1. The CDR3 totals 15 residues. The V and J ends lost 2 bases and 15 bases, in that order; junction bases with no gene match: 15. Looked up from germline, CDR1 is MNHNS and CDR2 is SASEGT. The DNA for the CDR3 is TGTGCCAGCAGTGAAAACAGGGGGTCTTATTTAGGGCGGCATTTT. Its translation is CASSENRGSYLGRHF.

The chain combines TRBV10-1 with TRBJ2-4; possible D gene TRBD2, 5 bases. Per the germline V gene, CDR1 is WNHNN and CDR2 is SYGVQD (reference sequence). The V end lost 5 bases, the J end lost 9 bases, and 14 bases lay between the germline ends. CDR3 length equals 13 residues. CDR3 nucleotides: TGCGCCAGCAGTTCCGACTATGGGTCCATTCAGTACTTC. Protein product: CASSSDYGSIQYF.

The J gene is TRBJ2-5, the V gene TRBV18; D is perhaps TRBD1 (5 bases). Germline loops: CDR1 KGHSH, CDR2 LQKENI. There are 14 residues in the CDR3. V lost 4 bases to trimming and J lost 2 bases, with 11 bases between them. DNA for the CDR3: TGTGCCAGCTCACTGACAGCTCAACAAGAGACCCAGTACTTC. Its translation: CASSLTAQQETQYF.

The chain uses TRBV28 and TRBJ2-7; 12 bases fit TRBD2. CDR1 and CDR2 from the germline V gene are MDHEN and SYDVKM. V dropped 6 bases and J dropped 7; count of bases not matched to a gene: 7. The CDR3 is 14 residues long. CDR3 coding DNA: TGTGCCAGCAGGCCGGGACTAGCGGGTGGGGAGCAGTACTTC. Residues: CASRPGLAGGEQYF. Combining the CDR3 with reference TRBV28 and TRBJ2-7 gives the whole variable domain DVKVTQSSRYLVKRTGEKVFLECVQDMDHENMFWYRQDPGLGLRLIYFSYDVKMKEKGDIPEGYSVSREKKERFSLILESASTNQTSMYLCASRPGLAGGEQYFGPGTRLTVT.

The CDR3 DNA is TGTGCCAGCAGCCAAGATCCCCGGCCAGGGAACACTGAAGCTTTCTTT. This translates into CASSQDPRPGNTEAFF. The rearrangement uses TRBV14 and TRBJ1-1; D not resolved. The CDR3 length is 16 residues. Trimming stripped 0 bases from V and 1 base from J, with 12 bases between. Germline CDR1 and CDR2: SGHDN and FVKESK.

The rearrangement uses TRBV7-9 and TRBJ2-1, with D perhaps matching TRBD2 (6 bases). Germline lookup yields CDR1 SEHNR and CDR2 FQNEAQ (reference sequence). The ends were cut back, 1 base at V and 10 bases at J, with 17 bases in the middle. This CDR3 has 15 residues. The CDR3 spells CASSLVEAGLSEQFF. The CDR3 bases are TGTGCCAGCAGCTTAGTAGAGGCGGGACTGTCCGAGCAGTTCTTC.

There are many counts of this clone. The rearrangement joins TRBV4-2 to TRBJ1-2; D call uncertain. The V end lost 0 bases, the J end lost 5 bases, and 7 bases lay between the germline ends. The V gene's germline CDR1 is LGHNA and CDR2 YNFKEQ. The CDR3 totals 13 residues. This CDR3 is CASSQDSEYGYTF. CDR3 sequence (DNA): TGTGCCAGCAGCCAAGACAGCGAGTATGGCTACACCTTC.

V gene TRBV6-5 combines with J gene TRBJ2-1, with 7 bases aligning to TRBD2. The V and J ends lost 2 bases and 1 base, in that order; junction bases with no gene match: 5. This CDR3 is 16 amino acids long. The germline CDR1 and CDR2 sequences are MNHEY and SVGAGI. The chain's CDR3 is CASSYPGGTSYNEQFF. For the CDR3, the DNA is TGTGCCAGCAGTTACCCGGGAGGTACGTCCTACAATGAGCAGTTCTTC.

The rearrangement joins TRBV5-1 to TRBJ1-1; TRBD1 agrees at 9 bases. Germline V gives CDR1 SGHRS, CDR2 YFSETQ. J lost 1 base, V lost 4 bases, and 5 bases had no gene match. The CDR3 is made up of 15 amino acids. CDR3 in amino acids: CASSPLQGANTEAFF. DNA for the CDR3: TGCGCCAGCAGCCCACTACAGGGGGCGAACACTGAAGCTTTCTTT.

The rearrangement links TRBV5-1 to TRBJ1-1; weak D call: TRBD1 (5 bases). Germline assignment: CDR1 SGHRS and CDR2 YFSETQ. The V end lost 4 bases, the J end lost 3 bases, and 13 bases lay between the germline ends. This CDR3 contains 14 residues. CDR3 region: CASSLQGGDTEAFF. DNA for the CDR3: TGCGCCAGCAGCCTGCAGGGTGGGGACACTGAAGCTTTCTTT.

V usage is TRBV4-1 and J usage is TRBJ2-1; 9 bases line up with TRBD2. Germline loops: CDR1 MGHRA, CDR2 YSYEKL. CDR3 length: 16 residues. With 0 bases clipped from V and 7 bases from J, the junction kept 7 bases outside the gene matches. CDR3 region: CASSQDRAGGENEQFF. The CDR3 nucleotides are TGCGCCAGCAGCCAAGACCGGGCGGGGGGGGAAAATGAGCAGTTCTTC.

The chain recombines TRBV27 with TRBJ2-7; TRBD2 agrees at 8 bases. V lost 5 bases to trimming and J lost 7 bases; unmatched junction nucleotides: 10. The CDR3 extends over 14 amino acids. The germline V gene encodes CDR1 MNHEY and CDR2 SMNVEV (reference sequence). The CDR3 DNA reads TGTGCCAGCAGTCCCCCGGGGGGGGGCGTGGAGCAGTACTTC. The encoded protein is CASSPPGGGVEQYF.

Points on this clone: This specimen includes other DNA sequences encoding the same CDR3. CDR3 bases: TGTGCCAGCAGTGAACAGGACAGTTACAATGAGCAGTTCTTC. It specifies CASSEQDSYNEQFF. V and J are TRBV25-1 and TRBJ2-1, with a weak D call TRBD1 (6 bases). Germline V gene lookup returns CDR1 MGHDK and CDR2 SYGVNS. V was trimmed by 2 bases and J by 4 bases, leaving 9 bases between them. CDR3 length: 14 residues.

The rearrangement joins TRBV5-1 to TRBJ2-5; D might be TRBD2 (7 bases). Trimming took 1 base from V and 3 from J, leaving 10 bases between them. Germline CDR1 is SGHRS and CDR2 is YFSETQ. The CDR3 contains 14 residues. The CDR3 region has the DNA TGCGCCAGCAGCTTGAGGGGGGGGGAAGAGACCCAGTACTTC. Protein: CASSLRGGEETQYF. The full variable domain, rest sourced from reference TRBV5-1 and TRBJ2-5, is KAGVTQTPRYLIKTRGQQVTLSCSPISGHRSVSWYQQTPGQGLQFLFEYFSETQRNKGNFPGRFSGRQFSNSRSEMNVSTLELGDSALYLCASSLRGGEETQYFGPGTRLLVL.

The chain has TRBV28 and TRBJ2-7, with D tentatively TRBD1 (6 bases). The CDR3 is 14 amino acids. The V end was cut by 2 bases, the J end by 1 base, with 9 bases between. The germline V gene encodes CDR1 MDHEN and CDR2 SYDVKM. Here the CDR3 reads CASSLTDSSYEQYF. The CDR3 nucleotides are TGTGCCAGCAGTTTAACGGACAGTTCCTACGAGCAGTACTTC.

The chain links TRBV10-2 to TRBJ1-4; possibly TRBD1 for D (6 bases). The CDR3 totals 14 residues. The germline V gene has CDR1 WSHSY and CDR2 SAAADI. V dropped 2 bases and J dropped 8 bases, with 12 bases sitting between them. CDR3 sequence reads: CASSEPGVGEKLFF. CDR3 DNA sequence: TGCGCCAGCAGTGAGCCAGGGGTAGGGGAAAAACTGTTTTTT.

The chain combines TRBV5-1 with TRBJ1-1; D remains ambiguous. There are 14 residues in the CDR3. Trimming cost V 4 bases and J 1 base, with 11 bases left between them. Germline loops: CDR1 SGHRS, CDR2 YFSETQ. The CDR3 protein is CASSPGWENTEAFF. The CDR3 DNA is TGCGCCAGCAGCCCGGGGTGGGAGAACACTGAAGCTTTCTTT.

The rearrangement links TRBV5-1 to TRBJ2-4, with 7 bases that match TRBD2. Germline V lookup: CDR1 SGHRS, CDR2 YFSETQ. The CDR3 is 15 amino acids. V was pared by 3 bases and J by 6 bases, with 9 bases of the junction left unmatched. CDR3 sequence reads: CASSSVSGTTNIQYF. CDR3 coding DNA: TGCGCCAGCAGCTCCGTCTCCGGGACTACAAACATTCAGTACTTC.

This sequence joins TRBV7-9 and TRBJ2-1, with D possibly being TRBD1 (6 bases). Per the germline V gene, CDR1 is SEHNR and CDR2 is FQNEAQ (reference sequence). This CDR3 spans 12 amino acids. V lost 3 bases and J 8 bases, leaving 8 bases between the germline ends. The CDR3 protein is CASSFTGHEQFF. CDR3 nucleotides: TGTGCCAGCAGCTTCACAGGGCATGAGCAGTTCTTC.

The chain has TRBV6-1 and TRBJ2-2; TRBD1 might be the D (6 bases). Germline V gene lookup returns CDR1 MNHNS and CDR2 SASEGT. The CDR3 runs to 15 residues. Trimming pared 5 bases from V and 3 bases from J, leaving 13 bases between. The CDR3 DNA reads TGTGCCAGCAGTTCCCTAGGACAGTACACCGGGGAGCTGTTTTTT. Protein product: CASSSLGQYTGELFF.

This clone showed up just once. V gene TRBV5-1 combines with J gene TRBJ2-1; TRBD2 aligns across 11 bases. Germline CDR1 and CDR2: SGHRS and YFSETQ. This CDR3 is built from 15 residues. V dropped 3 bases and J dropped 8; count of bases not matched to a gene: 7. CDR3 residues: CASSSLAGGGDEQFF. CDR3 coding DNA: TGCGCCAGCAGCTCCCTAGCGGGGGGTGGTGATGAGCAGTTCTTC.

The chain links TRBV6-5 to TRBJ1-4; 7 bases agree with TRBD1. Germline V CDR1 and CDR2: MNHEY, SVGAGI. The V gene end was trimmed by 6 bases and the J gene end by 8 bases; junction bases not matched to a gene: 6. The CDR3 contains 13 residues. The CDR3: CASSRGQKEKLFF. The CDR3 region has the DNA TGTGCCAGCAGCCGGGGACAGAAAGAAAAACTGTTTTTT.

The chain couples TRBV5-6 to TRBJ2-1; 8 bases are shared with TRBD2. CDR1 and CDR2 (germline): SGHDT, YYEEEE. This CDR3 is built from 17 residues. The V and J ends lost 0 bases and 1 base, in that order; junction bases with no gene match: 6. CDR3 loop: CASSLAGSGESYNEQFF. In DNA form, the CDR3 reads TGTGCCAGCAGCTTGGCGGGTAGCGGGGAATCCTACAATGAGCAGTTCTTC.

The rearrangement joins TRBV12-1 to TRBJ1-5; no DNA check was done on the table's D call, TRBD1. TRBV12-1 is marked as a pseudogene. This CDR3 is 15 amino acids long. The CDR3 sequence: CASSFADRGGQPQHF. CDR3 sequence (DNA): TGTGCCAGCAGCTTTGCCGACAGGGGTGGTCAGCCCCAGCATTTT.

The rearrangement joins TRBV27 to TRBJ1-1; TRBD1 aligns across 8 bases. The CDR3 has 16 residues. The V segment lost 0 bases and the J segment 2 bases; nucleotides outside the gene matches: 5. The V gene's germline CDR1 is MNHEY and CDR2 SMNVEV (reference sequence). The CDR3 here is CASSLSQGASNTEAFF. The CDR3 nucleotides read TGTGCCAGCAGTTTATCTCAGGGGGCATCAAACACTGAAGCTTTCTTT.